This T cell receptor beta chain was identified in a study of T cells in Graves' hyperthyroidism and ophthalmopathy. Study-wide points: A 13 V-J signature model discriminated ophthalmopathy versus stable hyperthyroidism.

The CDR3 contains 12 residues. Germline loops: CDR1 SEHNR, CDR2 FQNEAQ (reference sequence). V shed 5 bases and J shed 6 bases, with 10 bases lying between them. Amplified regions were TCR beta CDR3 sequences from RNA transcripts. Carried out on the TCR CDR3, a first-round RT-PCR used the HTBI primer set. From the multiplex PCR reads, TCRdb called clonotypes with MiXCR, one entry per CDR3 protein. The table records 500,000 to 700,000 distinct CDR3 sequences, 16% of them present only once. With regard to this clonotype: Its antigen is not identified.

This clonotype originated in a woman aged 18 to 35 with Graves' hyperthyroidism. V usage is TRBV7-9 and J usage is TRBJ1-2; D call uncertain. Sequencing used blood. This chain's CDR3 is CASSPGRDGYTF. The CDR3 bases are TGTGCCAGCAGCCCCGGAAGGGATGGCTACACCTTC.